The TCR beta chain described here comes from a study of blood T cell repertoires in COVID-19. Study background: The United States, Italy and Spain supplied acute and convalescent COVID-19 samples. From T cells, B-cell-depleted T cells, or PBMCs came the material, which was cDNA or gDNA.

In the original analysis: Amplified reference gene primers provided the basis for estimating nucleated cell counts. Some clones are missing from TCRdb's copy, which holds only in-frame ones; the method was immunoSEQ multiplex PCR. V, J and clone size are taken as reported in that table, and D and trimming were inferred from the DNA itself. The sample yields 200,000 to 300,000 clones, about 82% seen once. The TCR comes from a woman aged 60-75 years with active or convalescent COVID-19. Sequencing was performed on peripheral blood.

The DNA for the CDR3 is TGCAGCGTCAGGAACACTGAAGCTTTCTTT. Protein: CSVRNTEAFF. V gene TRBV29-1 combines with J gene TRBJ1-1; no clear D gene. Trimming stripped 6 bases from V and 1 base from J, with 3 bases between. Germline V CDR1 and CDR2: SQVTM, ANQGSEA. The CDR3 loop spans 10 amino acids.